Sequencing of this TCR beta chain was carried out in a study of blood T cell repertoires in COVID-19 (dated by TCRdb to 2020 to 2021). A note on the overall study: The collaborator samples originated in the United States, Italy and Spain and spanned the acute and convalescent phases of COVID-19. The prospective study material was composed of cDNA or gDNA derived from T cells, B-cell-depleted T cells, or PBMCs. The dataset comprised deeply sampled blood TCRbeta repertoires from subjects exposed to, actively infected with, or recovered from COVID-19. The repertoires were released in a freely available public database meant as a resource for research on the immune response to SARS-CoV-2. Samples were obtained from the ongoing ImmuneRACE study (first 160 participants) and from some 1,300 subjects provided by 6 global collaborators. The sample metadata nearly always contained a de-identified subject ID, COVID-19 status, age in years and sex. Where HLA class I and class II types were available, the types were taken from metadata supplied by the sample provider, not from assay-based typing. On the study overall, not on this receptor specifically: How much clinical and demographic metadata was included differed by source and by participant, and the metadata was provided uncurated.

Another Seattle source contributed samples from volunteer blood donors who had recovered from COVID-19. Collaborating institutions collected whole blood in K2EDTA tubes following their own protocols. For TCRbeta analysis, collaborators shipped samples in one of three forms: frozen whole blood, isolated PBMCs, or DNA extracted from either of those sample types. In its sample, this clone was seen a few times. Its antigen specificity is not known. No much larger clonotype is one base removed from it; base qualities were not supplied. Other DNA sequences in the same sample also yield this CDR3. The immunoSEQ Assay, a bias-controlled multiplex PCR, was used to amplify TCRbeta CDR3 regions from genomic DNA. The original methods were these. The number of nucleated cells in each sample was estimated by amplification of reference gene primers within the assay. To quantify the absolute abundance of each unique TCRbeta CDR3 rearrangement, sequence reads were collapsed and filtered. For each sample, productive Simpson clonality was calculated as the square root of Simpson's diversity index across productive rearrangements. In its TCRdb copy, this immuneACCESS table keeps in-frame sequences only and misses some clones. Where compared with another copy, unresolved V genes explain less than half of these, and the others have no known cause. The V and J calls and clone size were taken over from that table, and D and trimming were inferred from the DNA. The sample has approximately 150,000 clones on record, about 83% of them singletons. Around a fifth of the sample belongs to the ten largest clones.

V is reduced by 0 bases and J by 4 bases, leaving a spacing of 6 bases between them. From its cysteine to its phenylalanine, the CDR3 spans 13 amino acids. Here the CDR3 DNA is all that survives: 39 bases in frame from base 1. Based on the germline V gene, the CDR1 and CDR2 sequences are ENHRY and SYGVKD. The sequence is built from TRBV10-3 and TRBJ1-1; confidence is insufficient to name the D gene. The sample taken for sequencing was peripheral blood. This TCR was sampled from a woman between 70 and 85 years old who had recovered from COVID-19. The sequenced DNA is TGTGCCATCAGTGAGTCCGGCGGCACTGAAGCTTTCTTT. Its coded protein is CAISESGGTEAFF.